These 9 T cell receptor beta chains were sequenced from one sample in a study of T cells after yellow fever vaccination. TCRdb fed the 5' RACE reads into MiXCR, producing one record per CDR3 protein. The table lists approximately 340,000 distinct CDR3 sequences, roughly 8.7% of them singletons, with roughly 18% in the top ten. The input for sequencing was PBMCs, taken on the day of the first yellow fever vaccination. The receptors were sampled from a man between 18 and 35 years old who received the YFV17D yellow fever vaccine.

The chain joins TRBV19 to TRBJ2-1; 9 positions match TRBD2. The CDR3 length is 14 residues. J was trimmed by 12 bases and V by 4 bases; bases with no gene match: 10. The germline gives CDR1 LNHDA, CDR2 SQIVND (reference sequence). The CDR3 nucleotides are TGTGCCAGTAGTACTAGCGGGGCAGGGTGGGGGCAGTTCTTC. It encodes CASSTSGAGWGQFF.

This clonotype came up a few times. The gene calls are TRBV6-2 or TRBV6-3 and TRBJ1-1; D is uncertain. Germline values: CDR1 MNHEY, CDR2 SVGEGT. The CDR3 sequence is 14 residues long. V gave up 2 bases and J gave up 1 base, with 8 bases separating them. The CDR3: CASSYTQPNTEAFF. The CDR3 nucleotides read TGTGCCAGCAGTTACACCCAGCCGAACACTGAAGCTTTCTTT.

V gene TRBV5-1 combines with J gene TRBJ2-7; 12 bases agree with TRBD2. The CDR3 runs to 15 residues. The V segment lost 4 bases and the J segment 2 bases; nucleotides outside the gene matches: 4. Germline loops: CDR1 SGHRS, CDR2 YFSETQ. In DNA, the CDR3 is TGCGCCAGCAGCCAACGGACTAGCGGGACCTACGAGCAGTACTTC. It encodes CASSQRTSGTYEQYF.

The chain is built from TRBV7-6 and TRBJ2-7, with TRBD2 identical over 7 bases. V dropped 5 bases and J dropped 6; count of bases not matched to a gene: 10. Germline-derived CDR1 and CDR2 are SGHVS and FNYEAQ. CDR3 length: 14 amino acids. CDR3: CASSPGGGGSEQYV. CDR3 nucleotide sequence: TGTGCCAGCAGCCCGGGAGGAGGAGGATCCGAGCAGTACGTC.

The chain's CDR3 is CSVVSGGNQPQHF. CDR3 coding DNA: TGCAGCGTTGTTTCAGGGGGCAATCAGCCCCAGCATTTT. The V and J genes are TRBV29-1 and TRBJ1-5; D is perhaps TRBD1 (6 bases). The CDR3 has 13 amino acids. The V gene's germline CDR1 is SQVTM and CDR2 ANQGSEA. V lost 4 bases to trimming and J lost 2 bases, with 9 bases between them. The whole variable domain, filled in from reference TRBV29-1 and TRBJ1-5, reads SAVISQKPSRDICQRGTSLTIQCQVDSQVTMMFWYRQQPGQSLTLIATANQGSEATYESGFVIDKFPISRPNLTFSTLTVSNMSPEDSSIYLCSVVSGGNQPQHFGDGTRLSIL.

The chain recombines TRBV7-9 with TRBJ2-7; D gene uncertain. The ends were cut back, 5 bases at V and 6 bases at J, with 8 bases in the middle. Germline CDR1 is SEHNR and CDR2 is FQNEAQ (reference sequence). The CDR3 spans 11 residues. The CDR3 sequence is CASSEWGEQYF. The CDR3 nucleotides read TGTGCCAGCAGCGAATGGGGCGAGCAGTACTTC.

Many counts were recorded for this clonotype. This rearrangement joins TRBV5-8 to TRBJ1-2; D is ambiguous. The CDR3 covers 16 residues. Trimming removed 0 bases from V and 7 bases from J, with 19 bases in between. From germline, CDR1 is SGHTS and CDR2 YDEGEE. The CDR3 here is CASSLGGSGLGFGYTF. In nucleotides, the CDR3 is TGTGCCAGCAGCTTGGGCGGGAGCGGATTGGGTTTTGGCTACACCTTC.

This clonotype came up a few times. In DNA form, the CDR3 reads TGTGCCAGCAAGCCGACAGGAACAAGCTCCTACGAGCAGTACGTC. Protein sequence: CASKPTGTSSYEQYV. The J gene is TRBJ2-7, the V gene TRBV27; D perhaps matches TRBD1 (6 bases). The CDR3 spans 15 residues. V lost 7 bases, J lost 0 bases, and 16 bases lay in between. CDR1 is MNHEY, CDR2 SMNVEV, per germline (reference sequence).

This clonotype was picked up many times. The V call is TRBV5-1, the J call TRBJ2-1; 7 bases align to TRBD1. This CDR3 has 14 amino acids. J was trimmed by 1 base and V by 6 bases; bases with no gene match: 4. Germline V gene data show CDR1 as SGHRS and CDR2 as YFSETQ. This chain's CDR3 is CASMRTGSYNEQFF. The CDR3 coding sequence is TGCGCCAGCATGAGGACAGGATCCTACAATGAGCAGTTCTTC.